This TCR beta chain originates from a study of OX40 agonist ivuxolimab in advanced cancers. Study details: Enrollees could have had prior anti-PD-1, anti-PD-L1 or anti-CTLA-4 therapy, which around 43% had received. Findings and limits, study-wide: Expanded clones belonging to CD8+ T cells outnumbered, on average, those of CD4+. Specificity for antigen went undetermined in the expanded peripheral T cells.

This clone showed up just a few times. Antigen: not known. Germline V gene data show CDR1 as GTSNPN and CDR2 as SVGIG (reference sequence). Trimming pared 1 base from V and 7 bases from J, leaving 10 bases between. The CDR3 is 12 residues long. At cycle 4 day 1, cycle 7 day 1, and baseline, blood was sampled. Data came from immunoSEQ multiplex PCR; TCRdb stores just in-frame clones and leaves some out. Among 50,000 to 65,000 clones, approximately 85% were seen once, and the ten largest hold 1%. The chain uses TRBV30 and TRBJ1-2, with D unclear. The source is an adult with an advanced solid tumor such as melanoma, head and neck, liver or kidney cancer. Sequences were derived from CD4+ or CD8+ T cells sorted from blood, sampled in a trial of the OX40 agonist ivuxolimab. CDR3 in amino acids: CAWSEQEGGYTF. CDR3 nucleotide sequence: TGTGCCTGGAGTGAGCAGGAGGGTGGCTACACCTTC.